This TCR beta chain stems from a study of spatial heterogeneity in lung cancer. As for the study in general: Alpha-chain sequences were consistently detected less often than beta-chain sequences.

Each TCR cDNA molecule carried a unique molecular identifier. TCRdb redid the calling of the 5' RACE reads with MiXCR, one entry per CDR3 protein. The top ten hold approximately 7.2% of the sample, which has roughly 70,000 distinct CDR3 sequences, roughly 14% seen once. Time point reported: sample taken at primary tumor resection. Unsorted whole RNA of tumor, nontumor lung or frozen PBMC was sequenced. Material: PBMCs, obtained at surgery. The TCR sequence derives from a male donor with early-stage non-small cell lung cancer.

Written as DNA, the CDR3 is TGTGCCAGCAGCCAGCCGGGCAGCGAGCAGTACTTC. Amino acid sequence: CASSQPGSEQYF. The chain recombines TRBV7-2 with TRBJ2-7; no firm D call. Trimming took off 5 bases at V and 6 bases at J, with 11 bases between the two ends. The CDR3 has 12 amino acids. CDR1 and CDR2 from the germline V gene are SGHTA and FQGNSA.